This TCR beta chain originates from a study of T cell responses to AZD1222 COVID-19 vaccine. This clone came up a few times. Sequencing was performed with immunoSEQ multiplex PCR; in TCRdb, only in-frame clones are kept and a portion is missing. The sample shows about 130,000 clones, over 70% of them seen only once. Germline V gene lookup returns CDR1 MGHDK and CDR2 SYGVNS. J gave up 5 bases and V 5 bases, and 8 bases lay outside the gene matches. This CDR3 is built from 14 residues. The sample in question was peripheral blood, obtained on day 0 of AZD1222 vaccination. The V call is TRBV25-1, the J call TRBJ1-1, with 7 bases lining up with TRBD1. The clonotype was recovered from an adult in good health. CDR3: CASSSLTGRTEAFF. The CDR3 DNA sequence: TGTGCCAGCAGTAGCCTGACAGGGAGGACTGAAGCTTTCTTT.